One and the same sample provided the 26 T cell receptor beta chains below, sequenced in a study of blood T cell repertoires in COVID-19 (TCRdb year 2020). The protocol used for the library was the immunoSEQ multiplex PCR assay. TCRdb provides this immuneACCESS table in a form limited to in-frame rearrangements. Some clones are lacking; in checked studies, under half of them reflect an unresolved V gene, and why the rest are absent is not known. Across this sample there are approximately 400,000 clones, with 88% seen only once. Of the sample, 1.2% falls within the top ten clones. The sequencing input was PBMCs or T cells enriched from blood (not recorded which). These receptors all come from a woman younger than 30 who had recovered from COVID-19.

V gene TRBV5-1 combines with J gene TRBJ2-7; TRBD1 aligns across 9 bases. This CDR3 comprises 14 residues. J was trimmed by 2 bases and V by 5 bases; bases with no gene match: 5. In germline, CDR1 is SGHRS, CDR2 YFSETQ. The CDR3 DNA reads TGCGCCAGCAGTACTCGGACAGGGGCCTACGAGCAGTACTTC. Its protein is CASSTRTGAYEQYF.

About this clone: Different DNA sequences within this sample yield the same CDR3. V is TRBV5-6 and J is TRBJ1-2, with 8 bases lining up with TRBD1. CDR3 length: 13 residues. Germline trimming cut 2 bases from V and 5 bases from J; bases unmatched to any gene: 2. Germline loops: CDR1 SGHDT, CDR2 YYEEEE. The CDR3, as DNA: TGTGCCAGCAGCTTAGGGACAGGATATGGCTACACCTTC. It specifies CASSLGTGYGYTF.

In DNA form, the CDR3 reads TGTGCCAGCAGCACTACTAGTGGTTCCTACAATGAGCAGTTCTTC. Its translation is CASSTTSGSYNEQFF. V and J are TRBV9 and TRBJ2-1, with D possibly being TRBD2 (5 bases). The V and J ends lost 4 bases and 1 base respectively, with 12 bases between them. Germline V gives CDR1 SGDLS, CDR2 YYNGEE. This CDR3 comprises 15 residues.

This sequence joins TRBV28 and TRBJ1-3; TRBD1 matches at 7 bases. This CDR3 region has 15 residues. V dropped 7 bases and J dropped 2; count of bases not matched to a gene: 8. Germline V gene lookup returns CDR1 MDHEN and CDR2 SYDVKM. As DNA, the CDR3 is TGTGCCAGCACATTTGAGGGGGCGGCTGGAAACACCATATATTTT. Encoded protein: CASTFEGAAGNTIYF. Supplemented by reference TRBV28 and TRBJ1-3, the full variable domain reads DVKVTQSSRYLVKRTGEKVFLECVQDMDHENMFWYRQDPGLGLRLIYFSYDVKMKEKGDIPEGYSVSREKKERFSLILESASTNQTSMYLCASTFEGAAGNTIYFGEGSWLTVV.

The J gene is TRBJ2-2, the V gene TRBV5-1, with 8 bases fitting TRBD1. J gave up 3 bases and V 4 bases, and 2 bases lay outside the gene matches. Germline V gene sequence: CDR1 SGHRS, CDR2 YFSETQ. The CDR3 extends over 14 amino acids. The CDR3 here is CASSTDRDTGELFF. CDR3 sequence (DNA): TGCGCCAGCAGCACGGACAGGGACACCGGGGAGCTGTTTTTT.

The rearrangement joins TRBV28 to TRBJ1-1; D possibly corresponds to TRBD1 (5 bases). CDR3 length: 13 residues. CDR1 is MDHEN and CDR2 is SYDVKM in the germline V gene. Deletions cut 6 bases from V and 4 bases from J, with 12 bases between. Here the CDR3 DNA reads TGTGCCAGCAGGGCAGGGAAGTCCACTGAAGCTTTCTTT. Amino acid sequence: CASRAGKSTEAFF.

This rearrangement joins TRBV6-5 to TRBJ2-1; a possible D gene is TRBD2 (5 bases). Trimming took off 6 bases at V and 0 bases at J, with 9 bases between the two ends. The germline CDR1 and CDR2 sequences are MNHEY and SVGAGI. This CDR3 has 14 residues. Here the CDR3 reads CASRLGSSYNEQFF. The CDR3 nucleotides read TGTGCCAGCAGGCTAGGGAGCTCCTACAATGAGCAGTTCTTC.

CDR3 coding DNA: TGTGCCAGCAGTACCCGGGGACAGGGGCCGGAGACCCAGTACTTC. Its translation is CASSTRGQGPETQYF. The rearrangement uses TRBV28 and TRBJ2-5; 10 bases match TRBD1. This CDR3 region has 15 residues. Germline CDR1 MDHEN, CDR2 SYDVKM. The V and J ends lost 5 bases and 5 bases, in that order; junction bases with no gene match: 8.

This chain joins TRBV2 and TRBJ1-6, with 8 bases identical to TRBD1. Germline trimming cut 9 bases from V and 7 bases from J; bases unmatched to any gene: 5. This CDR3 region has 13 residues. In germline, CDR1 is SNHLY, CDR2 FYNNEI. CDR3 protein: CARGPGGNSPLHF. The CDR3 bases are TGTGCCAGAGGGCCAGGGGGCAATTCACCCCTCCACTTT.

The chain joins TRBV5-6 to TRBJ1-1, with TRBD1 matching 7 bases. From germline, CDR1 is SGHDT and CDR2 YYEEEE. V was pared by 6 bases and J by 0 bases, with 5 bases of the junction left unmatched. The CDR3 is 14 amino acids. The CDR3 DNA is TGTGCCAGCACCGGCGGGACAGTGAACACTGAAGCTTTCTTT. This gives the protein CASTGGTVNTEAFF. Supplemented by reference TRBV5-6 and TRBJ1-1, the full variable domain reads DAGVTQSPTHLIKTRGQQVTLRCSPKSGHDTVSWYQQALGQGPQFIFQYYEEEERQRGNFPDRFSGHQFPNYSSELNVNALLLGDSALYLCASTGGTVNTEAFFGQGTRLTVV.

The chain couples TRBV6-5 to TRBJ1-5; D unclear. The V end was cut by 0 bases, the J end by 0 bases, with 3 bases between. This CDR3 region has 14 residues. Per germline, CDR1 MNHEY and CDR2 SVGAGI. The DNA of the CDR3 is TGTGCCAGCAGTTACTCCAGTAGCAATCAGCCCCAGCATTTT. It encodes CASSYSSSNQPQHF.

This clone was detected a few times. This sequence joins TRBV4-2 and TRBJ2-1, with TRBD2 matching 8 bases. In germline, CDR1 is LGHNA, CDR2 YNFKEQ. The CDR3 covers 16 residues. Losses at the gene ends were 0 bases for V and 6 bases for J; bases not matched to a gene: 7. CDR3 sequence reads: CASSQEADSGGNEQFF. The CDR3 coding sequence is TGTGCCAGCAGCCAAGAGGCAGACAGCGGGGGCAATGAGCAGTTCTTC.

This clone appeared once. This chain joins TRBV14 and TRBJ1-1; perhaps TRBD1 as D (6 bases). V gave up 0 bases and J gave up 4 bases, with 12 bases separating them. CDR3 length: 15 residues. CDR1 and CDR2 from the germline V gene are SGHDN and FVKESK. This chain's CDR3 is CASSQDRDTATEAFF. Written as DNA, the CDR3 is TGTGCCAGCAGCCAAGATCGGGACACCGCCACTGAAGCTTTCTTT.

The chain links TRBV3-1 (or the pseudogene TRBV3-2) to TRBJ1-3; 8 bases are a match to TRBD1. J lost 0 bases, V lost 4 bases, and 11 bases had no gene match. The germline CDR1 and CDR2 sequences are LGHDT and YNNKEL (reference sequence). This CDR3 spans 18 amino acids. The CDR3 here is CASSPGPRQGFSGNTIYF. The CDR3 nucleotides are TGTGCCAGCAGCCCCGGTCCGAGACAGGGGTTCTCTGGAAACACCATATATTTT.

The rearrangement joins TRBV5-1 to TRBJ1-6; 9 bases fit TRBD1. V gave up 4 bases and J gave up 10 bases; unmatched junction bases: 6. The CDR3 spans 14 residues. Germline-derived CDR1 and CDR2 are SGHRS and YFSETQ. CDR3 DNA: TGCGCCAGCAGCCCCGGGACAGGGAGGTCACCCCTCCACTTT. This codes for CASSPGTGRSPLHF.

The gene calls are TRBV28 and TRBJ1-5; perhaps TRBD1 as D (6 bases). The germline V gene has CDR1 MDHEN and CDR2 SYDVKM. With 6 bases removed from V and 6 bases from J, the gap between germline ends came to 15 bases. CDR3 length: 14 residues. CDR3 region: CASSEDRRAQPQHF. In nucleotides, the CDR3 is TGTGCCAGCAGCGAGGACAGAAGGGCTCAGCCCCAGCATTTT.

The genes are TRBV2 and TRBJ2-7; tentative D call: TRBD1 (6 bases). The CDR3 covers 16 residues. Germline V CDR1 and CDR2: SNHLY, FYNNEI. The germline V and J ends were trimmed by 9 bases and 3 bases, with 24 bases remaining between them. The chain's CDR3 is CASKPAGRTDSYEQYF. DNA of the CDR3: TGTGCCAGTAAACCTGCGGGCAGGACAGACAGCTACGAGCAGTACTTC. The full variable domain, completed using reference TRBV2 and TRBJ2-7, is EPEVTQTPSHQVTQMGQEVILRCVPISNHLYFYWYRQILGQKVEFLVSFYNNEISEKSEIFDDQFSVERPDGSNFTLKIRSTKLEDSAMYFCASKPAGRTDSYEQYFGPGTRLTVT.

This sequence joins TRBV15 and TRBJ2-1; tentative D call: TRBD2 (7 bases). The V gene lost 4 bases and the J gene lost 4 bases, with 20 bases spanning the gap. This CDR3 spans 17 amino acids. CDR1 and CDR2 (germline): LNHNV, YYDKDF (reference sequence). Here the CDR3 reads CATSTALGGPLYNEQFF. The CDR3 bases are TGTGCCACCAGCACCGCGCTGGGGGGGCCACTATACAATGAGCAGTTCTTC.

This chain connects TRBV29-1 to TRBJ2-2, with 7 bases aligning to TRBD1. The CDR3 contains 16 residues. Germline V CDR1 and CDR2: SQVTM, ANQGSEA. V was clipped by 4 bases and J by 1 base; unmatched bases: 9. CDR3 in DNA: TGCAGCGTTGTCAGGAGACAGGGCTTGAACACCGGGGAGCTGTTTTTT. Its protein product is CSVVRRQGLNTGELFF.

To note about this clone: Other DNA sequences in the same sample also yield this CDR3. The chain links TRBV7-2 to TRBJ2-7, with 7 bases aligning to TRBD1. Looked up from germline, CDR1 is SGHTA and CDR2 is FQGNSA. The CDR3 is made up of 14 amino acids. V shed 5 bases, J shed 0 bases, and the junction held 4 bases outside the gene matches. CDR3 protein: CASSPGDSSYEQYF. DNA of the CDR3: TGTGCCAGCAGCCCCGGGGACAGCTCCTACGAGCAGTACTTC.

The rearrangement joins TRBV7-2 to TRBJ1-2, with 8 bases fitting TRBD1. The CDR3 is 15 amino acids. The ends lost 4 bases at V and 5 bases at J; junction bases unmatched: 9. The germline V gene encodes CDR1 SGHTA and CDR2 FQGNSA. This CDR3 is CASSSTGAGKYGYTF. DNA for the CDR3: TGTGCCAGCAGCTCGACAGGGGCTGGAAAGTATGGCTACACCTTC.

The sample holds one count of this clone. The chain is built from TRBV18 and TRBJ1-1; 7 bases match TRBD1. CDR1 and CDR2 from the germline V gene are KGHSH and LQKENI. Trimming took 3 bases from V and 7 from J; bases not matched to a gene: 8. The CDR3 length is 14 residues. This CDR3 reads CASSPRGTASEAFF. DNA for the CDR3: TGTGCCAGCTCACCGCGAGGGACAGCCAGTGAAGCTTTCTTT.

The chain combines TRBV2 with TRBJ1-2, with a possible D match to TRBD1 (5 bases). Germline CDR1 reads SNHLY; CDR2 reads FYNNEI. With 4 bases removed from V and 2 bases from J, the gap between germline ends came to 5 bases. This CDR3 is 12 amino acids long. CDR3 sequence: CASSGGNYGYTF. In DNA, the CDR3 is TGTGCCAGCAGTGGGGGCAACTATGGCTACACCTTC.

The CDR3 loop reads CATPQGSNGYTF. Written as DNA, the CDR3 is TGTGCCACCCCCCAGGGGTCTAATGGCTACACCTTC. The chain combines TRBV12-3 or TRBV12-4 with TRBJ1-2, with D perhaps matching TRBD1 (6 bases). Deletions cut 10 bases from V and 6 bases from J, with 15 bases between. This CDR3 has 12 residues.

V and J are TRBV11-2 and TRBJ1-5; 9 bases map to TRBD1. CDR3 length: 14 amino acids. Losses at the gene ends were 1 base for V and 5 bases for J; bases not matched to a gene: 0. Per germline, CDR1 SGHAT and CDR2 FQNNGV. DNA of the CDR3: TGTGCCAGCAGCTTAGGGACAGGGGATCAGCCCCAGCATTTT. It yields the protein CASSLGTGDQPQHF.

The chain carries TRBV29-1 and TRBJ2-7; TRBD2 might be the D (7 bases). Trimming stripped 7 bases from V and 7 bases from J, with 23 bases between. CDR3 length: 14 residues. CDR1 SQVTM and CDR2 ANQGSEA come from the germline V gene. The DNA for the CDR3 is TGCAGCGGTCTGGCAGGGGATACCGGGGGGGAGCAGTACTTC. This sequence encodes CSGLAGDTGGEQYF.